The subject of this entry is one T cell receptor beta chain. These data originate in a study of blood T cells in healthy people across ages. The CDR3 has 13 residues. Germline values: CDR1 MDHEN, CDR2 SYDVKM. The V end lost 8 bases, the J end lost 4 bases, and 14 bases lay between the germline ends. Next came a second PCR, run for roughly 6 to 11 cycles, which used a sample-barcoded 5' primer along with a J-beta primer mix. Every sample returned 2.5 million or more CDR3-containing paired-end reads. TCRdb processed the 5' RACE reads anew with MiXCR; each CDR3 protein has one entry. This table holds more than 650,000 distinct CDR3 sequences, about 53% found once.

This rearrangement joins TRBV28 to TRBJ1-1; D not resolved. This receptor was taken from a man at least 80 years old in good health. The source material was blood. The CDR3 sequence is CASGRRATTEAFF. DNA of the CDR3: TGTGCCAGCGGCCGGAGGGCAACCACTGAAGCTTTCTTT.